This record concerns one T cell receptor beta chain sequence. Adult Caucasians living in Nashville, Tennessee made up all of the donors. This entry belongs to a study of shared clonotypes between healthy human individuals. Germline V gene lookup returns CDR1 SGHTA and CDR2 FQGNSA. This CDR3 is 14 amino acids long. Trimming took 4 bases from V and 3 from J; bases not matched to a gene: 6. The assay used deep level. The sorted-subset replicate PCRs were given around 190 ng DNA, which is tens of thousands of T cell genomes. Sequencing used immunoSEQ multiplex PCR; TCRdb keeps in-frame clones, though not all of them. The table lists around 1.4 million clones, approximately 98.5% of them singletons.

This receptor was taken from a man aged 30 to 39 in good health. The chain has TRBV7-2 and TRBJ2-7; 7 bases align to TRBD1. Sequenced input: naive CD4+ T cells sorted from blood. Noted subset: CD45RA+ positively selected. CDR3 protein: CASSWGQTLYEQYF. CDR3 sequence (DNA): TGTGCCAGCAGCTGGGGACAGACTCTCTACGAGCAGTACTTC. The full variable domain, with the rest looked up from reference TRBV7-2 and TRBJ2-7, is GAGVSQSPSNKVTEKGKDVELRCDPISGHTALYWYRQSLGQGLEFLIYFQGNSAPDKSGLPSDRFSAERTGGSVSTLTIQRTQQEDSAVYLCASSWGQTLYEQYFGPGTRLTVT.